This T cell receptor (beta chain) is from a study of blood T cells in healthy people across ages. This clonotype was seen a few times. Its antigen remains unknown. V gave up 4 bases and J gave up 1 base; unmatched junction bases: 6. Germline CDR1 and CDR2: SGHVS and FQNEAQ. This CDR3 has 15 residues. Study-wide findings and caveats: Diversity figures based on one million T cells were deemed too low. Whereas aged donors had fewer naive CD4+ cells, long-lived donors had more of them and higher diversity. Age advanced and TCR beta diversity per million T cells fell, roughly linearly.

A J-beta primer mix and a sample-barcoded 5' primer were used in a second PCR of about 6 to 12 cycles. The authors tagged each cDNA molecule using a template-switch adaptor with 12 random nucleotides. TCRdb re-called the 5' RACE reads through MiXCR, storing one row per CDR3 protein. This table has 540,000 or so distinct CDR3 sequences, less than 60% appearing once. The clonotype comes from a man aged 80 or over in good health. Sequencing was performed on blood. The V call is TRBV7-8, the J call TRBJ2-7; 8 bases line up with TRBD2. This CDR3 reads CASSSVVAGSYEQYF. The CDR3 region has the DNA TGTGCCAGCAGCTCCGTGGTAGCGGGGTCCTACGAGCAGTACTTC.